This T cell receptor (beta chain) was observed in a study of naive and memory T cell subsets. The study's findings and limits: Diversity fell and Gini index rose from naive through CM, EM, EMRA. Over 85% of naive TCR sequences appeared only once after error correction, unlike memory subsets. Between naive and memory subsets, TCR abundance power law exponents differed. Naive and memory repertoire findings lacked a ground truth for validation.

Both TRBC1 and TRBC2 were covered by a beta constant-region primer of two equimolar oligonucleotides. Nested alpha and beta constant-region primers with the SP2 primer drove four PCR rounds on ligated cDNA. A single record per CDR3 protein comes from TCRdb applying MiXCR to the UMI-ligation and nested PCR reads. Of under 35,000 distinct CDR3 sequences in the sample, less than 20% are singletons; the top ten hold 3% to 3.5%. Germline trimming cut 6 bases from V and 5 bases from J; bases unmatched to any gene: 9. This CDR3 has 15 residues. This clonotype was counted ten times or more. Its target is unknown.

This receptor was taken from a human donor in good health. The chain carries TRBV12-3 or TRBV12-4 and TRBJ1-2, with 10 bases lining up with TRBD1. The sample comprised effector memory CD4+ T cells from blood. The subset was: effector memory, CD45RA- CD27-. The CDR3 is CASSRQGAIGYGYTF. The CDR3 DNA follows: TGTGCCAGCAGCCGACAGGGGGCGATTGGTTATGGCTACACCTTC.